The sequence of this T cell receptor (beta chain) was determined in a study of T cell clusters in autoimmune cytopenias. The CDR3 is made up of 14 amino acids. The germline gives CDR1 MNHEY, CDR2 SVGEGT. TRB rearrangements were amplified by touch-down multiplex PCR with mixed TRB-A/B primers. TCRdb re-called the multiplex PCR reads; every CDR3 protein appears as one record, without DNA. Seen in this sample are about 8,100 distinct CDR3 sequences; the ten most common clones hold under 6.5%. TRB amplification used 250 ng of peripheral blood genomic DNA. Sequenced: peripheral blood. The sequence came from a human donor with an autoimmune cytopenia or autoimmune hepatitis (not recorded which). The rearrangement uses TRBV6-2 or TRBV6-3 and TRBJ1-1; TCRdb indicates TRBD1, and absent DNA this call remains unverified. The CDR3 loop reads CASNSQGMNTEAFF.